The 18 T cell receptor beta chains given below trace back to one sample, sequenced in a study of T cell changes during pregnancy in multiple sclerosis. The protocol was immunoSEQ multiplex PCR, while the TCRdb copy is restricted to in-frame clones and leaves out a portion. The sample has tens of thousands of clones; 90% are singletons. The starting material was CD8+ T cells from peripheral blood mononuclear cells, obtained before pregnancy. These receptors came from a female donor with multiple sclerosis, enrolled in a pregnancy study.

V and J are TRBV5-5 and TRBJ1-6; D possibly corresponds to TRBD1 (5 bases). Germline values: CDR1 SGHKS, CDR2 YYEKEE (reference sequence). This CDR3 region has 13 residues. The germline V and J ends were trimmed by 6 bases and 10 bases, with 14 bases remaining between them. As DNA, the CDR3 is TGTGCCAGCACTGCAGGGTATCGGTCACCCCTCCACTTT. This gives the protein CASTAGYRSPLHF.

The rearrangement links TRBV30 to TRBJ2-1; 7 bases map to TRBD2. Germline V CDR1 and CDR2: GTSNPN, SVGIG (reference sequence). The CDR3 is 14 residues long. J lost 5 bases, V lost 0 bases, and 4 bases had no gene match. The CDR3 nucleotides read TGTGCCTGGAGTGTGGGGGGGGTGCACAATGAGCAGTTCTTC. This translates into CAWSVGGVHNEQFF.

This rearrangement joins TRBV9 to TRBJ2-2; no definite D call. This CDR3 region has 16 residues. Germline CDR1 and CDR2: SGDLS and YYNGEE. V was trimmed by 4 bases and J by 0 bases, leaving 13 bases between them. CDR3 loop: CASSPLEVPNTGELFF. DNA for the CDR3: TGTGCCAGCAGCCCGCTTGAGGTACCGAACACCGGGGAGCTGTTTTTT.

The chain is built from TRBV5-6 and TRBJ2-7; TRBD2 matches at 11 bases. The CDR3 totals 15 residues. V lost 3 bases to trimming and J lost 4 bases; unmatched junction nucleotides: 6. Germline CDR1 and CDR2: SGHDT and YYEEEE. The DNA of the CDR3 is TGTGCCAGCAGCTACCCTAGCGGGGGGCCGTACGAGCAGTACTTC. This sequence encodes CASSYPSGGPYEQYF.

J is TRBJ2-7 and V is TRBV5-5; TRBD2 matches 8 bases. CDR1 is SGHKS, CDR2 YYEKEE, per germline (reference sequence). After removal of 0 bases from V and 6 bases from J, the junction contained 2 bases not matched to a gene. The CDR3 is 13 amino acids. The CDR3 DNA is TGTGCCAGCAGCTTGGTACTAGCGGCCGAGCAGTACTTC. As protein: CASSLVLAAEQYF.

The chain is built from TRBV9 and TRBJ2-3; tentatively, D is TRBD2 (7 bases). The germline CDR1 and CDR2 sequences are SGDLS and YYNGEE. CDR3 length: 17 residues. V shed 1 base and J shed 1 base, with 16 bases lying between them. CDR3 nucleotide sequence: TGTGCCAGCAGCGTATCACTCCAGGGGAGGGGCACAGATACGCAGTATTTT. This gives the protein CASSVSLQGRGTDTQYF.

This chain uses TRBV5-5 with TRBJ1-2; a possible D gene is TRBD1 (5 bases). V lost 4 bases and J 2 bases, leaving 15 bases between the germline ends. Germline V gene lookup returns CDR1 SGHKS and CDR2 YYEKEE (reference sequence). This CDR3 is 15 amino acids long. The CDR3 bases are TGTGCCAGCAGCCCTACGGGGGACTCAAACTATGGCTACACCTTC. It yields the protein CASSPTGDSNYGYTF.

V and J are TRBV9 and TRBJ2-5, with D tentatively TRBD1 (5 bases). This CDR3 comprises 12 residues. V was cut by 3 bases and J by 7 bases, with 10 bases left in between. Germline lookup yields CDR1 SGDLS and CDR2 YYNGEE. CDR3 in amino acids: CASSGREGTQYF. DNA for the CDR3: TGTGCCAGCAGCGGCAGGGAAGGGACCCAGTACTTC.

Remarks on this clone: One end of the junction fails to match germline, which may point to a read error. The chain uses TRBV5-4 and TRBJ2-7; 7 nucleotides align to TRBD1. Germline CDR1 SGHNT, CDR2 YYREEE (reference sequence). The CDR3 length is 11 residues. The CDR3 reads CASSSGQELYF. CDR3 DNA sequence: TGTGCCAGCAGCTCCGGACAGGAGCTGTACTTC.

This chain connects TRBV19 to TRBJ1-3; 9 bases align to TRBD1. With V trimmed by 1 base and J by 0 bases, 4 bases remained unmatched. The CDR3 is 17 residues long. From germline, CDR1 is LNHDA and CDR2 SQIVND (reference sequence). The CDR3 DNA reads TGTGCCAGTAGTATAGGGACAGGGGCTTCCTCTGGAAACACCATATATTTT. Translating gives CASSIGTGASSGNTIYF.

This clone was seen more than once but under ten times. The V gene is TRBV29-1, the J gene TRBJ2-7, with TRBD1 identical over 10 bases. Germline V gene sequence: CDR1 SQVTM, CDR2 ANQGSEA. The CDR3 is made up of 16 amino acids. The junction had 8 bases not matched to a gene; V was cut back by 1 base and J by 2 bases. The CDR3 reads CSVEGPPGTGAYEQYF. For the CDR3, the DNA is TGCAGCGTTGAAGGCCCTCCGGGGACAGGGGCCTACGAGCAGTACTTC.

Of note for this clone: The junction departs from germline at one end; a sequencing error may be responsible. The rearrangement links TRBV7-3 to TRBJ2-3, with 10 bases fitting TRBD2. Germline V lookup: CDR1 SGHTA, CDR2 FQGTGA. The CDR3 extends over 15 amino acids. CDR3 DNA sequence: TGTGCCAGCACCTTAGCGGGGGGTGGCACAGATACGCAGTATTTT. Its protein is CASTLAGGGTDTQYF.

V gene TRBV11-3 combines with J gene TRBJ2-1, with 7 bases aligning to TRBD2. Germline loops: CDR1 SGHNT, CDR2 YENEEA. J lost 2 bases, V lost 5 bases, and 6 bases had no gene match. This CDR3 contains 15 residues. In DNA form, the CDR3 reads TGTGCCAGCAGCCCAAGACTAGCAGCCTACAATGAGCAGTTCTTC. Protein sequence: CASSPRLAAYNEQFF.

The chain carries TRBV7-8 and TRBJ1-2; no clear D. V lost 2 bases and J 8 bases, leaving 12 bases between the germline ends. The germline gives CDR1 SGHVS, CDR2 FQNEAQ. This CDR3 has 13 residues. CDR3 DNA sequence: TGTGCCAGCAGCTTAACGGTGGAGGAAGGCTACACCTTC. This sequence encodes CASSLTVEEGYTF.

The rearrangement uses TRBV4-1 and TRBJ1-2; no clear D gene. This CDR3 region has 13 residues. Between the trimmed V and J ends, which lost 0 bases and 8 bases, there was a span of 10 bases. Germline V gene data show CDR1 as MGHRA and CDR2 as YSYEKL. CDR3 in amino acids: CASSQEASKGYTF. Here the CDR3 DNA reads TGCGCCAGCAGCCAAGAAGCCTCCAAGGGCTACACCTTC.

The V gene is TRBV9, the J gene TRBJ2-5; TRBD2 matches at 9 bases. Germline V gives CDR1 SGDLS, CDR2 YYNGEE. The length of the CDR3 is 16 residues. The V segment lost 4 bases and the J segment 0 bases; nucleotides outside the gene matches: 7. CDR3 coding DNA: TGTGCCAGCAGCTTTGTAGCGGGGGAAAACCAAGAGACCCAGTACTTC. Amino acids: CASSFVAGENQETQYF.

The rearrangement joins TRBV14 to TRBJ1-2, with 9 positions matching TRBD1. V shed 5 bases, J shed 5 bases, and the junction held 6 bases outside the gene matches. Germline V gives CDR1 SGHDN, CDR2 FVKESK. This CDR3 has 14 residues. CDR3: CASSLGGTGYGYTF. The DNA of the CDR3 is TGTGCCAGCAGCTTGGGAGGGACAGGGTATGGCTACACCTTC.

The chain joins TRBV7-6 to TRBJ2-3; TRBD2 aligns across 7 bases. The germline V gene has CDR1 SGHVS and CDR2 FNYEAQ. V was pared by 4 bases and J by 4 bases, with 17 bases of the junction left unmatched. There are 18 residues in the CDR3. The CDR3 loop is CASSWRDFREGFADTQYF. The CDR3 DNA reads as TGTGCCAGCAGCTGGAGGGACTTTAGGGAGGGCTTCGCAGATACGCAGTATTTT.